These T cell receptor beta chains were read from a single sample in a study of blood T cell repertoires in COVID-19. Sequencing used immunoSEQ multiplex PCR; TCRdb keeps in-frame clones, though not all of them. The sample consists of just over 200,000 clones, around 86% of them appearing once. The source material was peripheral blood. Source of these receptors: an elderly man with acute or convalescent COVID-19. CDR3s include the opening cysteine and the closing phenylalanine or tryptophan. The order of the fields is clone size, V gene, D gene, J gene, CDR3 DNA, CDR3 protein. D genes are given only for firm matches. Clone size is given for some rows only: seen once, a few or many times, or a class if the clone is expanded.

size: .; V: TRBV2; D: TRBD2; J: TRBJ2-3; DNA: TGTGCCAGCACCCAATACCCTGGACTAGCGGGAGGGCCAAACACAGATACGCAGTATTTT; CDR3: CASTQYPGLAGGPNTDTQYF
size: few; V: TRBV7-3; D: .; J: TRBJ2-1; DNA: TGTGCCAGCAGCTTCTCGACGGGACTTGAGCAGTTCTTC; CDR3: CASSFSTGLEQFF
size: .; V: TRBV11-3; D: TRBD2; J: TRBJ2-5; DNA: TGTGCCAGCAGACTAGCGCTTCAAGAGACCCAGTACTTC; CDR3: CASRLALQETQYF
size: .; V: TRBV27; D: TRBD2; J: TRBJ2-5; DNA: TGTGCCAGCAGTGGACTAACGACTAGCGGATTCCAAGAGACCCAGTACTTC; CDR3: CASSGLTTSGFQETQYF
size: .; V: TRBV19; D: .; J: TRBJ2-2; DNA: TGTGCCAGTAGTATCACCTGGGGAGCTTCGAACACCGGGGAGCTGTTTTTT; CDR3: CASSITWGASNTGELFF
size: .; V: TRBV7-9; D: TRBD2; J: TRBJ2-5; DNA: TGTGCCAGCAGCCCGGGACTATCGGGAGAGACCCAGTACTTC; CDR3: CASSPGLSGETQYF
size: .; V: TRBV7-2; D: .; J: TRBJ2-3; DNA: TGTGCCAGCGTAGAGGGCTCCAGCGGGTCCTCAGATACGCAGTATTTT; CDR3: CASVEGSSGSSDTQYF
size: .; V: TRBV6-5; D: TRBD1; J: TRBJ2-3; DNA: TGTGCCAGCAGGACCGGACAGGGTGCACATACGCAGTATTTT; CDR3: CASRTGQGAHTQYF
size: .; V: TRBV5-1; D: TRBD2; J: TRBJ2-7; DNA: TGCGCCAGCAGCTTGTCAGTCACTAGCGGTACCTACGAGCAGTACTTC; CDR3: CASSLSVTSGTYEQYF
size: .; V: TRBV28; D: .; J: TRBJ1-3; DNA: TGTGCCAGCAGCCCAAAACAGGGATACTCTGGAAACACCATATATTTT; CDR3: CASSPKQGYSGNTIYF
size: .; V: TRBV2; D: .; J: TRBJ2-2; DNA: TGTGCCAGCAGCTCAGGGGCCAACACCGGGGAGCTGTTTTTT; CDR3: CASSSGANTGELFF
size: few; V: TRBV2; D: .; J: TRBJ1-6; DNA: TGTGCCAGCAGGGGAACAACAGGTTCACCCCTCCACTTT; CDR3: CASRGTTGSPLHF
size: .; V: TRBV19; D: TRBD2; J: TRBJ2-1; DNA: TGTGCCAGTAGTAAATCAGGGACTAGCAATGAGCAGTTCTTC; CDR3: CASSKSGTSNEQFF
size: .; V: TRBV6-5; D: TRBD2; J: TRBJ2-5; DNA: TGTGCCAGCAGTTACGCGACGGGAGGTGAGACCCAGTACTTC; CDR3: CASSYATGGETQYF
size: .; V: TRBV18; D: .; J: TRBJ2-2; DNA: TGTGCCAGCTCACCAGCAGGGTTGGCTAATTCCGGGGAGCTGTTTTTT; CDR3: CASSPAGLANSGELFF
size: .; V: TRBV6-5; D: TRBD2; J: TRBJ2-1; DNA: TGTGCCAGCAGTTACCGGGGACTAGCGGGCAATGAGCAGTTCTTC; CDR3: CASSYRGLAGNEQFF
size: .; V: TRBV2; D: .; J: TRBJ1-2; DNA: TGTGCCAGCAGGCCGGTAGATGGCTACACCTTC; CDR3: CASRPVDGYTF
size: .; V: TRBV9; D: .; J: TRBJ2-6; DNA: TGTGCCAGCAGCTCAGGGTACGGGGCCAACGTCCTGACTTTC; CDR3: CASSSGYGANVLTF